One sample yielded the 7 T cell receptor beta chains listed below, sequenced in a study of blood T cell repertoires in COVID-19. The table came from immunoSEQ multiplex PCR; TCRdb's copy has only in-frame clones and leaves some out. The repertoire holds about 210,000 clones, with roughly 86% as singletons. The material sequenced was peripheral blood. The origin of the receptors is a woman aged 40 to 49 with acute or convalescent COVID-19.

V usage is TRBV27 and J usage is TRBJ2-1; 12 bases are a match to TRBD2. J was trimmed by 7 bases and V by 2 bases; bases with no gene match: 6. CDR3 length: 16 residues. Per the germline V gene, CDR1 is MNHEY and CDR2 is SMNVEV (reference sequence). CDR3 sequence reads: CASSLKGTSGWNEQFF. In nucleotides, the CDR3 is TGTGCCAGCAGTTTAAAAGGGACTAGCGGGTGGAATGAGCAGTTCTTC.

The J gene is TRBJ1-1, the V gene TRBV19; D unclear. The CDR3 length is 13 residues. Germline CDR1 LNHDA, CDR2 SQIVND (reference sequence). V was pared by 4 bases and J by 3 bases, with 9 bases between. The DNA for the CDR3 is TGTGCCAGTAGTACGGTGGTTCACACTGAAGCTTTCTTT. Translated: CASSTVVHTEAFF.

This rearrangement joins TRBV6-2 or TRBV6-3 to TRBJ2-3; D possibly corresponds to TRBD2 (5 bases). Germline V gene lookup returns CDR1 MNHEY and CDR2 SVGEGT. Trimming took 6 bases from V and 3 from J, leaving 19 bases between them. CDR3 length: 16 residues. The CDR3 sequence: CASSPTPGIVTDTQYF. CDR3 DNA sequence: TGTGCCAGCAGCCCTACGCCGGGAATTGTTACAGATACGCAGTATTTT.

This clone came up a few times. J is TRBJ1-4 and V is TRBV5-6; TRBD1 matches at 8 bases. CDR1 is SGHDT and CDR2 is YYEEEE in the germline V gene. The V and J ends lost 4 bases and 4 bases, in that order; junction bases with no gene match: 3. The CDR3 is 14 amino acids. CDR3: CASSHRGVNEKLFF. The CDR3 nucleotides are TGTGCCAGCAGCCACAGGGGGGTTAATGAAAAACTGTTTTTT. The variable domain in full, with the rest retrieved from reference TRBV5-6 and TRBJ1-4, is DAGVTQSPTHLIKTRGQQVTLRCSPKSGHDTVSWYQQALGQGPQFIFQYYEEEERQRGNFPDRFSGHQFPNYSSELNVNALLLGDSALYLCASSHRGVNEKLFFGSGTQLSVL.

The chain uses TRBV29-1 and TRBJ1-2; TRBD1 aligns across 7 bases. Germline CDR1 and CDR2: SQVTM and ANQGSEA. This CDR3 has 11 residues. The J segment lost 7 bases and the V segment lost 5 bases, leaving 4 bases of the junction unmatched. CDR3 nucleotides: TGCAGCGTTAAGGGGGCGGTTGGCTACACCTTC. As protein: CSVKGAVGYTF.

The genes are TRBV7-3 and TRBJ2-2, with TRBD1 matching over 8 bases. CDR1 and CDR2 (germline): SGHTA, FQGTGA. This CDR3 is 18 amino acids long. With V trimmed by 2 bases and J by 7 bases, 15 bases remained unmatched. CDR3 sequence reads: CASSLGFGQGASDGELFF. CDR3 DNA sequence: TGTGCCAGCAGCTTAGGTTTTGGCCAGGGGGCGTCGGACGGGGAGCTGTTTTTT.

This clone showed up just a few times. DNA for the CDR3: TGTGCCAGCAGTGACCCGGGAGTAAGAGGTACGCAGTATTTT. Translating gives CASSDPGVRGTQYF. This chain joins TRBV2 and TRBJ2-3; possible D gene TRBD2, 6 bases. The CDR3 sequence is 14 residues long. CDR1 and CDR2 (germline): SNHLY, FYNNEI. With 3 bases removed from V and 8 bases from J, the gap between germline ends came to 15 bases.